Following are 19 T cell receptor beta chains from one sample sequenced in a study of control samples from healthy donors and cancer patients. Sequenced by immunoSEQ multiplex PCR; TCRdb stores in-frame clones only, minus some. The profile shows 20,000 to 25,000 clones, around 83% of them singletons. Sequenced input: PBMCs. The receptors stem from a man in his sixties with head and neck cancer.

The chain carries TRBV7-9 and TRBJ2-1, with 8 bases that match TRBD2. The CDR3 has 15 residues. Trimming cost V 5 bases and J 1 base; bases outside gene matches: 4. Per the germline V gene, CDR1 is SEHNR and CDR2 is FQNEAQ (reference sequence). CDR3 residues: CASSPRGGSYNEQFF. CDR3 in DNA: TGTGCCAGCAGCCCCCGCGGGGGGTCCTACAATGAGCAGTTCTTC.

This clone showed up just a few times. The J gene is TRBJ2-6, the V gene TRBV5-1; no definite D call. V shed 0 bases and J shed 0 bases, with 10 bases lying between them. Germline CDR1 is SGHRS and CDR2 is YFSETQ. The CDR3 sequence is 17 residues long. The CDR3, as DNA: TGCGCCAGCAGCTTGGTGCCTGTCAGCTCTGGGGCCAACGTCCTGACTTTC. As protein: CASSLVPVSSGANVLTF. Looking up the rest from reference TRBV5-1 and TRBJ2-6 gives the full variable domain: KAGVTQTPRYLIKTRGQQVTLSCSPISGHRSVSWYQQTPGQGLQFLFEYFSETQRNKGNFPGRFSGRQFSNSRSEMNVSTLELGDSALYLCASSLVPVSSGANVLTFGAGSRLTVL.

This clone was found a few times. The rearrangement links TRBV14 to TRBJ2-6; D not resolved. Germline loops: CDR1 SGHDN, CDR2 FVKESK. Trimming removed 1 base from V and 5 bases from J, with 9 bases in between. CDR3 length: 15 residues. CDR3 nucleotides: TGTGCCAGCAGCCAAGCAGTGGGCTGGGCCAACGTCCTGACTTTC. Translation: CASSQAVGWANVLTF.

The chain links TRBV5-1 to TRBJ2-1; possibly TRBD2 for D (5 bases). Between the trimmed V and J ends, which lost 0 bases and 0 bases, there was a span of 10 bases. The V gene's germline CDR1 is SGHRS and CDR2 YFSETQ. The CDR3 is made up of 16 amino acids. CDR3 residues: CASSLAERSSYNEQFF. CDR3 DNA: TGCGCCAGCAGCTTGGCCGAGCGGAGCTCCTACAATGAGCAGTTCTTC.

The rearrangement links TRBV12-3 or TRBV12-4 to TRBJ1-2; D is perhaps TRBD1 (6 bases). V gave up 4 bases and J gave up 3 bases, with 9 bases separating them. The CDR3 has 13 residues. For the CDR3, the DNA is TGTGCCAGCAGTTCGAGACAGGACTATGGCTACACCTTC. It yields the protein CASSSRQDYGYTF.

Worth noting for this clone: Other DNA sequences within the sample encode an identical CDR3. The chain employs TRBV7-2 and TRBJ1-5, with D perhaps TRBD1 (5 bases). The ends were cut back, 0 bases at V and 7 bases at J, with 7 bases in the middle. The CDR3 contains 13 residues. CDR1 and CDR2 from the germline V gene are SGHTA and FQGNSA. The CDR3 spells CASSLAGGQPQHF. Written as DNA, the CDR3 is TGTGCCAGCAGCTTAGCCGGGGGGCAGCCCCAGCATTTT.

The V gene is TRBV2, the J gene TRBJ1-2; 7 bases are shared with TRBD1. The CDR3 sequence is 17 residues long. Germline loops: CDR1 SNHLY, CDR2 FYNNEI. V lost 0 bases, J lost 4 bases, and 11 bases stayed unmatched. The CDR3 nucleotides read TGTGCCAGCAGTGAAGCTGACAGGGCGTTGTACGGCTATGGCTACACCTTC. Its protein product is CASSEADRALYGYGYTF. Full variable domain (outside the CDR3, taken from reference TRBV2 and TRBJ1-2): EPEVTQTPSHQVTQMGQEVILRCVPISNHLYFYWYRQILGQKVEFLVSFYNNEISEKSEIFDDQFSVERPDGSNFTLKIRSTKLEDSAMYFCASSEADRALYGYGYTFGSGTRLTVV.

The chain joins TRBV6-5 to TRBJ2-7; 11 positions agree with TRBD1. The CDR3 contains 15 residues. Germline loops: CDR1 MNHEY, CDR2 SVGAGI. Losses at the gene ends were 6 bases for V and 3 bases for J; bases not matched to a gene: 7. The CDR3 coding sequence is TGTGCCAGCAGGCCTGGGACAGGGGGAAACTACGAGCAGTACGTC. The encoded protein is CASRPGTGGNYEQYV.

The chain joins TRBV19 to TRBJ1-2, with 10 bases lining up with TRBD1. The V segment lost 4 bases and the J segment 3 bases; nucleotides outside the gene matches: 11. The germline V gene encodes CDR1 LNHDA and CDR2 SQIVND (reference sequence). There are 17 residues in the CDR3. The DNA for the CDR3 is TGTGCCAGTAGTAGGACTCGACAGGGGGCTGACTACTATGGCTACACCTTC. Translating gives CASSRTRQGADYYGYTF.

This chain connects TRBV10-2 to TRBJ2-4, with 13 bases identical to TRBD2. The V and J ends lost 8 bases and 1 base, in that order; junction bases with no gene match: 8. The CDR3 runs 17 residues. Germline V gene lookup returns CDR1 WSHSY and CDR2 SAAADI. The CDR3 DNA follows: TGCGCCAGCGGGACTAGCGGGATATCAGCTGCCAAAAACATTCAGTACTTC. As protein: CASGTSGISAAKNIQYF.

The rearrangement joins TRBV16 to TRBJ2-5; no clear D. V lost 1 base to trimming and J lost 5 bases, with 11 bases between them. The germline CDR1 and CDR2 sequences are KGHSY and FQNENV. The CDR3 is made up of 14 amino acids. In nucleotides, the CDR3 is TGTGCCAGCAGCCAATTTGATCCCCGGGAGACCCAGTACTTC. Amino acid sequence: CASSQFDPRETQYF.

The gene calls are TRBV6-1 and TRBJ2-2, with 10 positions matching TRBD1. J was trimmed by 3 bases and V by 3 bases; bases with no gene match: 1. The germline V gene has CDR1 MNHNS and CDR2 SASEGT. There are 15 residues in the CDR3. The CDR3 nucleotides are TGTGCCAGCAGTGAGGACAGGGGGGACACCGGGGAGCTGTTTTTT. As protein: CASSEDRGDTGELFF.

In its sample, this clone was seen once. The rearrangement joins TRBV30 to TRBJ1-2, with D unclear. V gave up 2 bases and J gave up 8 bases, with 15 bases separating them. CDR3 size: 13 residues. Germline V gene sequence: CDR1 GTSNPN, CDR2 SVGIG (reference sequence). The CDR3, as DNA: TGTGCCTGGAGTCTGGACTCAAGCTCCGGCTACACCTTC. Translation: CAWSLDSSSGYTF.

CDR3 in amino acids: CASSPLQGSSITEAFF. CDR3 nucleotides: TGTGCCAGCAGTCCCCTCCAGGGCTCCTCAATCACTGAAGCTTTCTTT. This sequence joins TRBV27 and TRBJ1-1; D may be TRBD1 (5 bases). The CDR3 totals 16 residues. The ends were cut back, 5 bases at V and 4 bases at J, with 20 bases in the middle. Per the germline V gene, CDR1 is MNHEY and CDR2 is SMNVEV (reference sequence).

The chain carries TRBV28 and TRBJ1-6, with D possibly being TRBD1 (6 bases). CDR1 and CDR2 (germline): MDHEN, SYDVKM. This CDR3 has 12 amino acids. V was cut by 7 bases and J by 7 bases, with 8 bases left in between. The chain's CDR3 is CASKGGNSPLHF. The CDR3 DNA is TGTGCCAGCAAGGGGGGCAATTCACCCCTCCACTTT.

The DNA for the CDR3 is TGTGCCAGCAGTTACGGACAGTCGAACACTGAAGCTTTCTTT. Its protein product is CASSYGQSNTEAFF. V gene TRBV6-2 or TRBV6-3 combines with J gene TRBJ1-1, with D possibly being TRBD1 (6 bases). Trimming stripped 2 bases from V and 1 base from J, with 8 bases between. Germline V lookup: CDR1 MNHEY, CDR2 SVGEGT. CDR3 length: 14 residues.

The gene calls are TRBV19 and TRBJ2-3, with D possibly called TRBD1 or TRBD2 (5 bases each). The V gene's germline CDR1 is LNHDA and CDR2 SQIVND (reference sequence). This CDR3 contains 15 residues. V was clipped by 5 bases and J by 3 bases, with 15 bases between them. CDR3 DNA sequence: TGTGCCAGTAGTGCGCGGGTAGGGGTAACAGATACGCAGTATTTT. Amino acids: CASSARVGVTDTQYF.

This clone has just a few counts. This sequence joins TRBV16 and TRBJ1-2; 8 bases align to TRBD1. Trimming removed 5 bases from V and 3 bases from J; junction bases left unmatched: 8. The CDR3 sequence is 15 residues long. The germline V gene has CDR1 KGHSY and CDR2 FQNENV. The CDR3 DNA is TGTGCCAGCAGCTTGTGGGACAGGAACCACTATGGCTACACCTTC. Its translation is CASSLWDRNHYGYTF.

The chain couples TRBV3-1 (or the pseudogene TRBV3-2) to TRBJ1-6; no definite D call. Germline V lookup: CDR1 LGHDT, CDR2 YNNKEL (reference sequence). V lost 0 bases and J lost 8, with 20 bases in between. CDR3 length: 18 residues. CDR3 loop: CASSQDWNSENPHSPLHF. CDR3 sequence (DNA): TGTGCCAGCAGCCAAGATTGGAACAGCGAAAACCCACATTCACCCCTCCACTTT.